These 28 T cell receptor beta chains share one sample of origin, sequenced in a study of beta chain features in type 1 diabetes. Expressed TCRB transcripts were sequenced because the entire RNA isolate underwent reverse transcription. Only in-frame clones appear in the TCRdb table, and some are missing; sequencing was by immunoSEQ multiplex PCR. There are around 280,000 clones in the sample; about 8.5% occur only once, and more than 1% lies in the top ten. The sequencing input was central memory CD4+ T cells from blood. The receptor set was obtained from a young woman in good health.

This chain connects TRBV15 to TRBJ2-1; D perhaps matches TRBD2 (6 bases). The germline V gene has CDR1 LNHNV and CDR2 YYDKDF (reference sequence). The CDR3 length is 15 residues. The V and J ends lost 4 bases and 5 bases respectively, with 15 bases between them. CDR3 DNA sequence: TGTGCCACCAGCAAGCCCAGCGGGTTCGACAATGAGCAGTTCTTC. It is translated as CATSKPSGFDNEQFF.

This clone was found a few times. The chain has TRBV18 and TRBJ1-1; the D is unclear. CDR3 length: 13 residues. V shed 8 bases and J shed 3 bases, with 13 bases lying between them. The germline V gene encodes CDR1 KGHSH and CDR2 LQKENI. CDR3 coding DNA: TGTGCCAGCGCGGACGCCATCGACACTGAAGCTTTCTTT. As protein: CASADAIDTEAFF.

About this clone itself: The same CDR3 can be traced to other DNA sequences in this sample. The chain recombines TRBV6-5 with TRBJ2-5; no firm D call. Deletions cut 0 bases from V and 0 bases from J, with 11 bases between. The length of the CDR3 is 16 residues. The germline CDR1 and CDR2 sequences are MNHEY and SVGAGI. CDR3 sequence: CASSYSTASYQETQYF. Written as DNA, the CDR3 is TGTGCCAGCAGTTACTCCACCGCAAGTTACCAAGAGACCCAGTACTTC.

DNA for the CDR3: TGCGCCAGCAGCCAAGATCCAGGAGACCGAGGCGAGCAGTACTTC. Translating gives CASSQDPGDRGEQYF. The chain uses TRBV4-3 and TRBJ2-7; unclear D gene. Germline V gene lookup returns CDR1 LGHNA and CDR2 YSLEER. Between the trimmed V and J ends, which lost 0 bases and 6 bases, there was a span of 15 bases. The CDR3 length is 15 residues.

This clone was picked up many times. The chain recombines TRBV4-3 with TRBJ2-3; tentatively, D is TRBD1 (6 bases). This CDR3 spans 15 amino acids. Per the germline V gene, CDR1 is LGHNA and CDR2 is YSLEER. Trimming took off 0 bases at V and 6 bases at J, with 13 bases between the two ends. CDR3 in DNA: TGCGCCAGCAGCCAAGAGGGGGCGAGGATGGATACGCAGTATTTT. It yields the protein CASSQEGARMDTQYF.

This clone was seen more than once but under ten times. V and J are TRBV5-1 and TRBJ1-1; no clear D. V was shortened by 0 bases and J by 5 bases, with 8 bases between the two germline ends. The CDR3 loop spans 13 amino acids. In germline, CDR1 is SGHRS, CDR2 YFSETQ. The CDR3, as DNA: TGCGCCAGCAGCTTGGAGGCGTTAACTGAAGCTTTCTTT. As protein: CASSLEALTEAFF.

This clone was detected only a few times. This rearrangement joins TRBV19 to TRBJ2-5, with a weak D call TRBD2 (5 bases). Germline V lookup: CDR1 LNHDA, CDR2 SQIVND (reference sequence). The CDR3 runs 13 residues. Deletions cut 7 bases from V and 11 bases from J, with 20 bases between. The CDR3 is CASTLRVGREQYF. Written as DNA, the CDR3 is TGTGCCAGTACCCTGCGGGTGGGTAGAGAGCAGTACTTC.

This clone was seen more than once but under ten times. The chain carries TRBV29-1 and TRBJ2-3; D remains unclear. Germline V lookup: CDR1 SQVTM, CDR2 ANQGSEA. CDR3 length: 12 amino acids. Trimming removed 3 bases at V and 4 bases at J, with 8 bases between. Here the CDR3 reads CSVDEAADTQYF. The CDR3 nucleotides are TGCAGCGTTGATGAGGCAGCAGATACGCAGTATTTT.

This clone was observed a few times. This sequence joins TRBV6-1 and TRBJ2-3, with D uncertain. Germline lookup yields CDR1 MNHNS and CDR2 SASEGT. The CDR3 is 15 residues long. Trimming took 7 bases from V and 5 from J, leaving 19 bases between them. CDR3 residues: CASNLMGRRGDTQYF. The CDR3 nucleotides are TGTGCCAGCAACCTGATGGGTCGCCGAGGAGATACGCAGTATTTT.

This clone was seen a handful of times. The CDR3 bases are TGTGCCAGCGGACTCCTCGCGCAAGAGACCCAGTACTTC. This gives the protein CASGLLAQETQYF. The chain carries TRBV6-6 and TRBJ2-5, with D possibly TRBD2 on 5 matching bases. CDR1 MNHNY and CDR2 SVGAGI come from the germline V gene (reference sequence). V dropped 8 bases and J dropped 2 bases, with 12 bases sitting between them. The CDR3 totals 13 residues.

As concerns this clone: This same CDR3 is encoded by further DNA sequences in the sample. CDR3 sequence (DNA): TGCGCCAGCAGCTCGGGACAGCTCTACAATGAGCAGTTCTTC. Encoded protein: CASSSGQLYNEQFF. The V and J genes are TRBV5-1 and TRBJ2-1; the match to TRBD1 covers 7 bases. The CDR3 covers 14 residues. J lost 3 bases, V lost 3 bases, and 3 bases had no gene match. CDR1 and CDR2 from the germline V gene are SGHRS and YFSETQ.

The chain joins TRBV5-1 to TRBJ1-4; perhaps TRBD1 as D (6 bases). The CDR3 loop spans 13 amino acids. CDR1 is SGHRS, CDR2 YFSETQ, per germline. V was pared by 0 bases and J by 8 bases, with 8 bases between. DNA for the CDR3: TGCGCCAGCAGCTTGGGCCAGGGGGAAAAACTGTTTTTT. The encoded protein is CASSLGQGEKLFF.

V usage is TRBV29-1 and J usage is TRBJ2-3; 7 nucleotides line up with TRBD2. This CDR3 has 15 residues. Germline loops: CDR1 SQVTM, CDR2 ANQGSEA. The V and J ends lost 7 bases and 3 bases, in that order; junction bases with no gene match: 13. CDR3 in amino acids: CSASPPGGATDTQYF. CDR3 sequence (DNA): TGCAGCGCCAGCCCCCCGGGGGGAGCAACAGATACGCAGTATTTT.

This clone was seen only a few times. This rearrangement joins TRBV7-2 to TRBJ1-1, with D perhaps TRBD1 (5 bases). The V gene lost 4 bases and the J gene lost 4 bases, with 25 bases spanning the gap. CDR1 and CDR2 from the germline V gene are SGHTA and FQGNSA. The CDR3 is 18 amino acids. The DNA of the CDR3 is TGTGCCAGCAGCTCCCCTGGAGGGACCCAACCCGGGGGCACTGAAGCTTTCTTT. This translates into CASSSPGGTQPGGTEAFF.

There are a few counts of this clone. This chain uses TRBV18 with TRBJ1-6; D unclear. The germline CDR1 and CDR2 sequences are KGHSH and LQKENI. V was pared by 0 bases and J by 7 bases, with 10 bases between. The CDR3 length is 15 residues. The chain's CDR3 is CASSPPGRYNSPLHF. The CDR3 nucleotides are TGTGCCAGCTCACCACCGGGAAGATACAATTCACCCCTCCACTTT.

CDR3 sequence reads: CASSLSQGARELFF. CDR3 coding DNA: TGTGCCAGCAGCTTATCGCAGGGGGCCAGGGAGCTGTTTTTT. The chain recombines TRBV7-3 with TRBJ2-2, with 8 nucleotides matching TRBD1. There are 14 residues in the CDR3. Germline V CDR1 and CDR2: SGHTA, FQGTGA. V trimming: 2 bases; J trimming: 9 bases; junction bases outside the gene matches: 5.

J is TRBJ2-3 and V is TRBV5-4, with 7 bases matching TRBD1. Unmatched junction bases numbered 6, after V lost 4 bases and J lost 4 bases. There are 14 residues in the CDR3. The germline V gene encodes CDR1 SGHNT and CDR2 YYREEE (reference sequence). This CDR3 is CASSPRQGSDTQYF. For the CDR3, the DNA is TGTGCCAGCAGCCCAAGACAGGGATCAGATACGCAGTATTTT.

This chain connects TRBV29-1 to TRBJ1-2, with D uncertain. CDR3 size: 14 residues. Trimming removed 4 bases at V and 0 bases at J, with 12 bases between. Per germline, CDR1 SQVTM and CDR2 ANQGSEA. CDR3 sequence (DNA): TGCAGCGTTGCTACAAGTATACCTAACTATGGCTACACCTTC. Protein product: CSVATSIPNYGYTF. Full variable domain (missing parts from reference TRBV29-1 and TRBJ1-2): SAVISQKPSRDICQRGTSLTIQCQVDSQVTMMFWYRQQPGQSLTLIATANQGSEATYESGFVIDKFPISRPNLTFSTLTVSNMSPEDSSIYLCSVATSIPNYGYTFGSGTRLTVV.

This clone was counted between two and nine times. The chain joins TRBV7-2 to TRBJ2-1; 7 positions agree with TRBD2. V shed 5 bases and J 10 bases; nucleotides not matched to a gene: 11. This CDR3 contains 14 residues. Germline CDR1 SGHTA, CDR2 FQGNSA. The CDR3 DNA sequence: TGTGCCAGCAGCGGCGGGAACCGAGCGGGGGAGCAGTTCTTC. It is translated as CASSGGNRAGEQFF. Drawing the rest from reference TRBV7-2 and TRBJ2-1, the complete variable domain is GAGVSQSPSNKVTEKGKDVELRCDPISGHTALYWYRQSLGQGLEFLIYFQGNSAPDKSGLPSDRFSAERTGGSVSTLTIQRTQQEDSAVYLCASSGGNRAGEQFFGPGTRLTVL.

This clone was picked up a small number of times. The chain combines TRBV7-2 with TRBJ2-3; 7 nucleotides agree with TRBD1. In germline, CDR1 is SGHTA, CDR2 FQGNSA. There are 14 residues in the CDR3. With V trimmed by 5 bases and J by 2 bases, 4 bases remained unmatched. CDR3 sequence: CASSSTGVTDTQYF. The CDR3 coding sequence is TGTGCCAGCAGCAGCACAGGGGTCACAGATACGCAGTATTTT.

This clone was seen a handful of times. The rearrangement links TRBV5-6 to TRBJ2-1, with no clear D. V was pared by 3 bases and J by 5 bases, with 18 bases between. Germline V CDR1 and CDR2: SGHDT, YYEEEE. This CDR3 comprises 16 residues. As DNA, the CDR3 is TGTGCCAGCAGCTATTGGGGTTTAAGTTTCCACAATGAGCAGTTCTTC. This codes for CASSYWGLSFHNEQFF. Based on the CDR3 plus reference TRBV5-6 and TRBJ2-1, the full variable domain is DAGVTQSPTHLIKTRGQQVTLRCSPKSGHDTVSWYQQALGQGPQFIFQYYEEEERQRGNFPDRFSGHQFPNYSSELNVNALLLGDSALYLCASSYWGLSFHNEQFFGPGTRLTVL.

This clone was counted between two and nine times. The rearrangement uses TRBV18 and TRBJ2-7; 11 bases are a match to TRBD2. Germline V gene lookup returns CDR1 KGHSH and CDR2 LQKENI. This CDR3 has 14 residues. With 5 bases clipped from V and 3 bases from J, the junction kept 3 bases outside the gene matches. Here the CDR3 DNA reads TGTGCCAGCTCATCACTAGCGGGAGACTACGAGCAGTACTTC. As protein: CASSSLAGDYEQYF.

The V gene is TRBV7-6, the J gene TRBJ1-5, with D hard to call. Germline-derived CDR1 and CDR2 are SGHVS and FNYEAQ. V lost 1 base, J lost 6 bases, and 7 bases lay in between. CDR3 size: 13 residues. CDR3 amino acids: CASSLEAGQPQHF. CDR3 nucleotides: TGTGCCAGCAGCTTAGAGGCTGGTCAGCCCCAGCATTTT.

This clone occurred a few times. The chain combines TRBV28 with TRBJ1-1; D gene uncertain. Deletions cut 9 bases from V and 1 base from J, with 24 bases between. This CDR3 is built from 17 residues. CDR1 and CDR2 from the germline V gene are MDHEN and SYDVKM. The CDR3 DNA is TGTGCCAGTCCGCCTCCCACTGGAAGCGCAGGGAACACTGAAGCTTTCTTT. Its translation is CASPPPTGSAGNTEAFF.

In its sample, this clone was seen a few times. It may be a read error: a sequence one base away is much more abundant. The CDR3 DNA is TGTGCCAGCAGCTTAGAAATGAACACTGAAGCTTTCTTT. This codes for CASSLEMNTEAFF. The V call is TRBV11-3, the J call TRBJ1-1; D unclear. CDR1 is SGHNT and CDR2 is YENEEA in the germline V gene. V was pared by 0 bases and J by 0 bases, with 2 bases between. This CDR3 has 13 residues.

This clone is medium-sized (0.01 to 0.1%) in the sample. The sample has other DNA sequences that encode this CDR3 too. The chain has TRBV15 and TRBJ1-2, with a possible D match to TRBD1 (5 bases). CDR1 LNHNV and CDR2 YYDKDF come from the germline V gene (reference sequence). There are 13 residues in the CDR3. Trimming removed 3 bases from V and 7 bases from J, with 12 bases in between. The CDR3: CATSRAGKGGYTF. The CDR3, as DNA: TGTGCCACCAGCAGGGCAGGGAAGGGTGGCTACACCTTC.

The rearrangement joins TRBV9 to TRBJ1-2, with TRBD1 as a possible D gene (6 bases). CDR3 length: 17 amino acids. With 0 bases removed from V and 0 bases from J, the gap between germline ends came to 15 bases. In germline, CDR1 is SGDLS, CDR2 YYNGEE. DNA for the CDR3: TGTGCCAGCAGCGTAGCCCTGGGGGGCCCCACTAACTATGGCTACACCTTC. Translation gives CASSVALGGPTNYGYTF.

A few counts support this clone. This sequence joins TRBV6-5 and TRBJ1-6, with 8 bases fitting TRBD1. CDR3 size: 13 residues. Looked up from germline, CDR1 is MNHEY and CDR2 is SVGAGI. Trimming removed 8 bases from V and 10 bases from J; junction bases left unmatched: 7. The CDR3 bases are TGTGCCAGCGGACAGGGATCGAGATCACCCCTCCACTTT. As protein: CASGQGSRSPLHF.